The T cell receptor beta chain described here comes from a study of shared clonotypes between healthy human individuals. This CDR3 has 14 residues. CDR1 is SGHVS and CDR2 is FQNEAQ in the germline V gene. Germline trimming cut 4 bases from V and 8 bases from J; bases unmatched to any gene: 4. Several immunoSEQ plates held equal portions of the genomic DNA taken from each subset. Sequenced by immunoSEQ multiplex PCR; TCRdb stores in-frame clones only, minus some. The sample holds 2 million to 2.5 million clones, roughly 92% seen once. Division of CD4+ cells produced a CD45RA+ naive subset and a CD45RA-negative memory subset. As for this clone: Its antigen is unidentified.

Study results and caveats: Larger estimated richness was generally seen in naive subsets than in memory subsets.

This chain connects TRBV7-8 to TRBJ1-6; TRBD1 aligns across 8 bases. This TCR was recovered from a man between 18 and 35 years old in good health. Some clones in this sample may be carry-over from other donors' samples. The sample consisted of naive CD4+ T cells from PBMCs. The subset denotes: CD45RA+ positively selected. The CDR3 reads CASSSGQVDSPLHF. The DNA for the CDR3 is TGTGCCAGCAGCTCGGGACAGGTCGATTCACCCCTCCACTTT.